A single sample is the source of the 31 T cell receptor beta chains below, sequenced in a study of T-cell reconstitution after alpha-beta-depleted transplantation in children. The TCRbeta library was prepared with unique molecular identifiers. TCRdb ran MiXCR on the PCR reads and lists one entry per CDR3 protein. The table lists a few hundred thousand distinct CDR3 sequences, 25% to 30% of them singletons. Material: PBMCs, obtained before TCRalphabeta/CD19-depleted stem cell transplant. These receptors all stem from a boy under three years old with Wiskott-Aldrich syndrome, due to receive a stem cell transplant.

The gene calls are TRBV12-3 or TRBV12-4 and TRBJ2-2; weak D call: TRBD2 (5 bases). This CDR3 comprises 15 residues. V shed 7 bases and J shed 4 bases, with 16 bases lying between them. The DNA for the CDR3 is TGTGCCAGCATCATAAGAGGGTTGGGCACCGGGGAGCTGTTTTTT. This gives the protein CASIIRGLGTGELFF.

This clonotype was seen only a few times. This chain links TRBV27 with TRBJ2-7; the D call may be TRBD1 or TRBD2 (5 bases each). Germline CDR1 is MNHEY and CDR2 is SMNVEV (reference sequence). CDR3 length: 13 amino acids. V dropped 3 bases and J dropped 5 bases, with 11 bases sitting between them. The CDR3 DNA is TGTGCCAGCAGTTTTGAGGTGGGGGACGAGCAGTACTTC. Protein product: CASSFEVGDEQYF.

Only one count was recorded for this clonotype. The chain employs TRBV20-1 and TRBJ2-7; no reliable D call. The CDR3 contains 17 residues. Per the germline V gene, CDR1 is DFQATT and CDR2 is SNEGSKA (reference sequence). V lost 5 bases and J lost 2, with 25 bases in between. This CDR3 is CSARNGPLSILAYEQYF. The CDR3 DNA sequence: TGCAGTGCTCGGAACGGACCCTTGTCGATCCTGGCCTACGAGCAGTACTTC.

This chain uses TRBV6-5 with TRBJ2-1; 12 nucleotides agree with TRBD2. V lost 2 bases and J lost 9; bases outside the gene matches: 5. This CDR3 has 15 amino acids. Looked up from germline, CDR1 is MNHEY and CDR2 is SVGAGI. The CDR3 spells CASSYLAGGRGEQFF. DNA of the CDR3: TGTGCCAGCAGTTACCTAGCGGGAGGGCGCGGTGAGCAGTTCTTC.

V is TRBV10-3 and J is TRBJ2-7; 12 nucleotides line up with TRBD2. V shed 2 bases, J shed 6 bases, and the junction held 5 bases outside the gene matches. Germline V gene lookup returns CDR1 ENHRY and CDR2 SYGVKD. The CDR3 sequence is 15 residues long. The DNA for the CDR3 is TGTGCCATCAGTGAGGTACTAGCGGGAGGCGGCGAGCAGTACTTC. Its translation: CAISEVLAGGGEQYF.

The chain carries TRBV5-1 and TRBJ2-1; 12 bases fit TRBD2. The germline V gene has CDR1 SGHRS and CDR2 YFSETQ. With V trimmed by 4 bases and J by 8 bases, 4 bases remained unmatched. The CDR3 loop spans 14 amino acids. This CDR3 is CASSPSGRVYEQFF. The CDR3 DNA is TGCGCCAGCAGCCCTAGCGGGAGGGTCTATGAGCAGTTCTTC.

The chain employs TRBV5-1 and TRBJ1-4; no clear D gene. The CDR3 sequence is 15 residues long. CDR1 SGHRS and CDR2 YFSETQ come from the germline V gene. The germline V and J ends were trimmed by 5 bases and 0 bases, with 11 bases remaining between them. This CDR3 is CASSHGSSTNEKLFF. The CDR3 nucleotides read TGCGCCAGCAGTCATGGAAGTTCAACTAATGAAAAACTGTTTTTT. Full variable domain (outside the CDR3, taken from reference TRBV5-1 and TRBJ1-4): KAGVTQTPRYLIKTRGQQVTLSCSPISGHRSVSWYQQTPGQGLQFLFEYFSETQRNKGNFPGRFSGRQFSNSRSEMNVSTLELGDSALYLCASSHGSSTNEKLFFGSGTQLSVL.

This clonotype has a handful of counts. This sequence joins TRBV20-1 and TRBJ2-5; the D gene is possibly TRBD1 (5 bases). This CDR3 has 13 amino acids. Trimming left V 2 bases short and J 7 bases short, with 14 bases between. Germline CDR1 reads DFQATT; CDR2 reads SNEGSKA (reference sequence). CDR3 DNA: TGCAGTGCTAGACTAAGCAGGGATGGGACCCAGTACTTC. It translates to CSARLSRDGTQYF.

This clonotype came up a few times. The gene calls are TRBV28 and TRBJ2-7, with D possibly TRBD1 on 6 matching bases. The V end lost 3 bases, the J end lost 1 base, and 10 bases lay between the germline ends. This CDR3 has 14 amino acids. The germline gives CDR1 MDHEN, CDR2 SYDVKM. CDR3 nucleotide sequence: TGTGCCAGCAGTTTGAATCAGGGGTCCTACGAGCAGTACTTC. Residues: CASSLNQGSYEQYF.

This clonotype was seen repeatedly, ten times or more. This chain connects TRBV7-2 to TRBJ2-3; D is possibly TRBD2 (5 bases). V lost 3 bases and J 2 bases, leaving 15 bases between the germline ends. The CDR3 extends over 16 amino acids. Germline V CDR1 and CDR2: SGHTA, FQGNSA. The chain's CDR3 is CASSFRSDSLTDTQYF. CDR3 in DNA: TGTGCCAGCAGCTTTAGATCGGACTCGCTCACAGATACGCAGTATTTT.

This clonotype was counted between two and nine times. The V gene is TRBV10-3, the J gene TRBJ1-1, with no clear D. CDR1 ENHRY and CDR2 SYGVKD come from the germline V gene. The CDR3 totals 13 residues. Between the trimmed V and J ends, which lost 6 bases and 0 bases, there was a span of 8 bases. The CDR3 bases are TGTGCCATCAGGAAGGATATGAACACTGAAGCTTTCTTT. It encodes CAIRKDMNTEAFF.

This clonotype occurred a few times. The chain employs TRBV18 and TRBJ2-3; the match to TRBD2 covers 9 bases. The CDR3 is 17 residues long. Losses at the gene ends were 1 base for V and 2 bases for J; bases not matched to a gene: 7. Germline V gene lookup returns CDR1 KGHSH and CDR2 LQKENI. This CDR3 is CASSPLVLAGPTDTQYF. CDR3 nucleotide sequence: TGTGCCAGCTCACCACTGGTCCTAGCGGGACCCACAGATACGCAGTATTTT.

This clonotype was seen a handful of times. The chain carries TRBV29-1 and TRBJ1-1; D remains unclear. V shed 4 bases and J shed 0 bases, with 15 bases lying between them. The CDR3 totals 15 residues. The V gene's germline CDR1 is SQVTM and CDR2 ANQGSEA. The DNA for the CDR3 is TGCAGCGTTGGGCGGAGACACGAAATGAACACTGAAGCTTTCTTT. It yields the protein CSVGRRHEMNTEAFF. Looking up the rest from reference TRBV29-1 and TRBJ1-1 gives the full variable domain: SAVISQKPSRDICQRGTSLTIQCQVDSQVTMMFWYRQQPGQSLTLIATANQGSEATYESGFVIDKFPISRPNLTFSTLTVSNMSPEDSSIYLCSVGRRHEMNTEAFFGQGTRLTVV.

The table lists this clonotype with a count of one. The rearrangement links TRBV5-1 to TRBJ1-5; D is undetermined. CDR3 length: 16 amino acids. Trimming took 0 bases from V and 0 from J, leaving 10 bases between them. Germline V gene sequence: CDR1 SGHRS, CDR2 YFSETQ. The CDR3 nucleotides are TGCGCCAGCAGCTTGGTGGCAGTATATAGCAATCAGCCCCAGCATTTT. Protein sequence: CASSLVAVYSNQPQHF.

The rearrangement uses TRBV18 and TRBJ2-1, with D perhaps matching TRBD2 (5 bases). CDR3 length equals 15 residues. Trimming pared 0 bases from V and 6 bases from J, leaving 12 bases between. Germline V CDR1 and CDR2: KGHSH, LQKENI. The CDR3 sequence: CASSPPRVDLNEQFF. Written as DNA, the CDR3 is TGTGCCAGCTCACCACCGCGGGTCGATCTCAATGAGCAGTTCTTC.

This chain uses TRBV5-1 with TRBJ2-5; 7 bases match TRBD1. The CDR3 contains 12 residues. V gave up 7 bases and J gave up 7 bases; unmatched junction bases: 7. Germline V lookup: CDR1 SGHRS, CDR2 YFSETQ. CDR3 loop: CASRQGVGTQYF. The CDR3 DNA reads as TGCGCCAGCCGACAGGGAGTAGGGACCCAGTACTTC.

J is TRBJ2-1 and V is TRBV14, with D unclear. V dropped 1 base and J dropped 4 bases, with 11 bases sitting between them. There are 15 residues in the CDR3. Germline values: CDR1 SGHDN, CDR2 FVKESK. DNA of the CDR3: TGTGCCAGCAGCCAAGTCCTAGGACCTTACAATGAGCAGTTCTTC. Its translation: CASSQVLGPYNEQFF. The complete variable domain, with remaining parts taken from reference TRBV14 and TRBJ2-1, reads EAGVTQFPSHSVIEKGQTVTLRCDPISGHDNLYWYRRVMGKEIKFLLHFVKESKQDESGMPNNRFLAERTGGTYSTLKVQPAELEDSGVYFCASSQVLGPYNEQFFGPGTRLTVL.

This chain connects TRBV20-1 to TRBJ2-5, with 9 bases lining up with TRBD2. The CDR3 consists of 15 residues. The germline gives CDR1 DFQATT, CDR2 SNEGSKA (reference sequence). V dropped 3 bases and J dropped 5; count of bases not matched to a gene: 10. Here the CDR3 DNA reads TGCAGTGCTAGTCTAGCGGGGACTTTCGGGGAGACCCAGTACTTC. Translation: CSASLAGTFGETQYF.

In its sample, this clonotype was seen a few times. The rearrangement joins TRBV18 to TRBJ2-1; 13 nucleotides line up with TRBD2. The CDR3 totals 15 residues. Trimming cost V 4 bases and J 6 bases; bases outside gene matches: 3. Germline CDR1 and CDR2: KGHSH and LQKENI. The DNA of the CDR3 is TGTGCCAGCTCACAGGGACTAGCGGGACCCAATGAGCAGTTCTTC. This gives the protein CASSQGLAGPNEQFF.

The rearrangement uses TRBV5-1 and TRBJ2-7, with D perhaps matching TRBD1 (6 bases). The CDR3 contains 14 residues. V lost 4 bases, J lost 5 bases, and 16 bases lay in between. Germline V lookup: CDR1 SGHRS, CDR2 YFSETQ. CDR3 residues: CASSRGQRRHEQYF. The CDR3 nucleotides read TGCGCCAGCAGCCGAGGACAGCGTCGGCACGAGCAGTACTTC.

This clonotype was observed a few times. This chain joins TRBV5-8 and TRBJ2-7; D is tentatively TRBD1 or TRBD2 (5 bases each). Trimming stripped 2 bases from V and 3 bases from J, with 18 bases between. This CDR3 is built from 16 residues. In germline, CDR1 is SGHTS, CDR2 YDEGEE. CDR3 residues: CASSFELRGTDYEQYF. The CDR3 DNA is TGTGCCAGCAGCTTCGAACTGCGTGGGACCGACTACGAGCAGTACTTC.

The CDR3 DNA follows: TGCAGCGTCCAAAGACAGGGCCTAACTGAAGCTTTCTTT. It translates to CSVQRQGLTEAFF. The gene calls are TRBV29-1 and TRBJ1-1, with 7 bases aligning to TRBD1. The CDR3 has 13 amino acids. Unmatched junction bases numbered 9, after V lost 6 bases and J lost 5 bases. Germline V lookup: CDR1 SQVTM, CDR2 ANQGSEA.

This chain connects TRBV5-1 to TRBJ2-7; no definite D call. This CDR3 is 14 amino acids long. Trimming removed 5 bases at V and 0 bases at J, with 12 bases between. The germline gives CDR1 SGHRS, CDR2 YFSETQ. The CDR3 DNA reads TGCGCCAGCAGTCTGTCGATAGGCTCCTACGAGCAGTACTTC. This gives the protein CASSLSIGSYEQYF.

This clonotype has just a few counts. The chain links TRBV29-1 to TRBJ2-1; 10 bases match TRBD2. With V trimmed by 7 bases and J by 4 bases, 7 bases remained unmatched. CDR3 length: 14 amino acids. CDR1 is SQVTM and CDR2 is ANQGSEA in the germline V gene. The CDR3 here is CSAHLAGVYNEQFF. Written as DNA, the CDR3 is TGCAGCGCCCATCTAGCGGGAGTGTACAATGAGCAGTTCTTC.

This clonotype was detected a few times. Given the absence of the conserved phenylalanine or tryptophan at the CDR3 end, a read error is likely. The V gene is TRBV5-1, the J gene TRBJ2-1; D tentatively reads TRBD1 or TRBD2 (5 bases each). The CDR3 is 13 residues long. Germline CDR1 is SGHRS and CDR2 is YFSETQ. V was trimmed by 2 bases and J by 7 bases, leaving 10 bases between them. The CDR3 nucleotides read TGCGCCAGCAGCTTTGTCAGGGAGAATGAGCAGTTCTCC. This codes for CASSFVRENEQFS.

The chain joins TRBV6-5 to TRBJ2-1; D may be TRBD1 or TRBD2 (5 bases each). The CDR3 has 12 amino acids. Germline V lookup: CDR1 MNHEY, CDR2 SVGAGI. The V end was cut by 8 bases, the J end by 8 bases, with 13 bases between. The chain's CDR3 is CASGAGSDEQFF. The CDR3 DNA follows: TGTGCCAGCGGCGCAGGGAGCGATGAGCAGTTCTTC.

In this sample, this clonotype turned up a few times. The gene calls are TRBV5-1 and TRBJ2-1, with 10 positions matching TRBD2. Germline CDR1 and CDR2: SGHRS and YFSETQ. The CDR3 covers 19 residues. Trimming took 3 bases from V and 6 from J; bases not matched to a gene: 18. CDR3 protein: CASSSGASGSVIRGNEQFF. The CDR3 bases are TGCGCCAGCAGCTCGGGGGCTAGCGGGAGTGTAATCAGGGGCAATGAGCAGTTCTTC.

The rearrangement uses TRBV5-1 and TRBJ2-4; a weak D match, TRBD2 (8 bases). With 1 base removed from V and 12 bases from J, the gap between germline ends came to 14 bases. The germline gives CDR1 SGHRS, CDR2 YFSETQ. The CDR3 runs to 13 residues. This chain's CDR3 is CASSLMRGDSQYF. CDR3 DNA: TGCGCCAGCAGCTTGATGCGGGGGGACAGTCAGTACTTC.

This clonotype was counted only a few times. The genes are TRBV12-3 or TRBV12-4 and TRBJ1-5; D is undetermined. Trimming stripped 3 bases from V and 7 bases from J, with 16 bases between. The CDR3 consists of 15 residues. The CDR3 sequence: CASSFVGKAAQPQHF. The CDR3 nucleotides read TGTGCCAGCAGTTTTGTGGGTAAGGCGGCCCAGCCCCAGCATTTT.

The V and J genes are TRBV5-1 and TRBJ1-1; 8 bases are a match to TRBD1. Trimming removed 7 bases from V and 0 bases from J; junction bases left unmatched: 2. Germline values: CDR1 SGHRS, CDR2 YFSETQ. The CDR3 has 13 residues. The CDR3 is CASWGQVNTEAFF. The CDR3, as DNA: TGCGCCAGCTGGGGACAGGTGAACACTGAAGCTTTCTTT.

In this sample, this clonotype turned up many times. V usage is TRBV5-5 and J usage is TRBJ2-5; D not resolved. This CDR3 comprises 13 residues. The germline CDR1 and CDR2 sequences are SGHKS and YYEKEE (reference sequence). Trimming took off 4 bases at V and 5 bases at J, with 12 bases between the two ends. The CDR3 bases are TGTGCCAGCAGCCAAGGCCCATGGGAGACCCAGTACTTC. This encodes CASSQGPWETQYF.